The clone carrying this TCR beta chain was observed many times. The sequenced template was RNA, covering the TCR beta CDR3 region. In the first round, RT-PCR was carried out with HTBI primers, and a multiplex PCR formed the second round. MiXCR, run by TCRdb on the multiplex PCR reads, gives a single entry per CDR3 protein. This table holds 360,000 or so distinct CDR3 sequences, approximately 20% found once. This entry is derived from a study of Graves' ophthalmopathy and Graves' hyperthyroidism. The CDR3 spans 14 residues. V gave up 5 bases and J gave up 0 bases; unmatched junction bases: 2. Looked up from germline, CDR1 is MGHDK and CDR2 is SYGVNS.

The sequenced material came from peripheral blood. The chain recombines TRBV25-1 with TRBJ2-7, with TRBD1 matching 9 bases. The source of this sequence is a woman between 18 and 29 years old with Graves' ophthalmopathy. The CDR3 sequence is CASSRGQGSYEQYF. The CDR3 region has the DNA TGTGCCAGCAGTAGGGGACAGGGCTCCTACGAGCAGTACTTC.